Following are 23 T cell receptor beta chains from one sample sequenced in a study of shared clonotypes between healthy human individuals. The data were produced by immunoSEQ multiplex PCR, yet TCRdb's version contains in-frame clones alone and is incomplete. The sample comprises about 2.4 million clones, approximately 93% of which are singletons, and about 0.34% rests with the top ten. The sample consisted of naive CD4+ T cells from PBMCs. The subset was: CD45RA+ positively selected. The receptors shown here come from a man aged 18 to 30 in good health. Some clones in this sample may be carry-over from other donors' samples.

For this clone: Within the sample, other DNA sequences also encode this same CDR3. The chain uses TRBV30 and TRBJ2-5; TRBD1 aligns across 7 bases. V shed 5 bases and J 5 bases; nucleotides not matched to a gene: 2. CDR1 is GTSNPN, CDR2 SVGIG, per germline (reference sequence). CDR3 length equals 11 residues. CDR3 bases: TGTGCCTGGGCACAGGGGGAGACCCAGTACTTC. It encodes CAWAQGETQYF.

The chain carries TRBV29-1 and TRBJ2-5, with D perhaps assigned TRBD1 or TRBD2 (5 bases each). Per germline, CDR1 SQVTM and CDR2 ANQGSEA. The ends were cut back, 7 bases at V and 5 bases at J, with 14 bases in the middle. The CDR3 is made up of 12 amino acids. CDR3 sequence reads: CSGKVGTETQYF. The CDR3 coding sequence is TGCAGCGGAAAGGTTGGGACGGAGACCCAGTACTTC.

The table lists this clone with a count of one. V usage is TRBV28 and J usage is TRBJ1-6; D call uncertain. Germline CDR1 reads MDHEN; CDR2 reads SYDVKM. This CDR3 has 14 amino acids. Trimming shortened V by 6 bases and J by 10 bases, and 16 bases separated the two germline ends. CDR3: CASRIPNGNSPLHF. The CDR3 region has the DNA TGTGCCAGCAGGATACCTAATGGTAACTCACCCCTCCACTTT. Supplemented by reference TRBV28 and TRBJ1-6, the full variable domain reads DVKVTQSSRYLVKRTGEKVFLECVQDMDHENMFWYRQDPGLGLRLIYFSYDVKMKEKGDIPEGYSVSREKKERFSLILESASTNQTSMYLCASRIPNGNSPLHFGNGTRLTVT.

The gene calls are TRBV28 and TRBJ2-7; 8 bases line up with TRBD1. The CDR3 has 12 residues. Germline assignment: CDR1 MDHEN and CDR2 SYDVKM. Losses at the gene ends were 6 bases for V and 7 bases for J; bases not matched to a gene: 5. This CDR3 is CASRTGVSEQYF. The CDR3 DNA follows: TGTGCCAGCAGGACAGGGGTCTCAGAGCAGTACTTC. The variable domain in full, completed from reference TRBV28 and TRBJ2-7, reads DVKVTQSSRYLVKRTGEKVFLECVQDMDHENMFWYRQDPGLGLRLIYFSYDVKMKEKGDIPEGYSVSREKKERFSLILESASTNQTSMYLCASRTGVSEQYFGPGTRLTVT.

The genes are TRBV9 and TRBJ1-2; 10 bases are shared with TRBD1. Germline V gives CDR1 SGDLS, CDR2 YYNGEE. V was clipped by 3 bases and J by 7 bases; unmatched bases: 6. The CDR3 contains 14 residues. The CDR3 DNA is TGTGCCAGCAGCGGGGGACAGGGGATCCGTGGCTACACCTTC. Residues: CASSGGQGIRGYTF.

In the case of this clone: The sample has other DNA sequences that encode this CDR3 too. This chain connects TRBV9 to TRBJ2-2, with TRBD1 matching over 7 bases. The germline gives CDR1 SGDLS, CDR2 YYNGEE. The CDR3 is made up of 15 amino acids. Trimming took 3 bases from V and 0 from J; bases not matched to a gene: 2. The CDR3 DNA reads TGTGCCAGCAGCGAGCAGGGGGCGAACACCGGGGAGCTGTTTTTT. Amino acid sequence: CASSEQGANTGELFF.

CDR3 sequence: CASSRPEETQYF. In DNA form, the CDR3 reads TGTGCCAGCTCCCGACCAGAGGAGACCCAGTACTTC. The chain couples TRBV25-1 to TRBJ2-5; D is uncertain. The CDR3 covers 12 residues. Trimming removed 8 bases from V and 5 bases from J, with 12 bases in between. CDR1 and CDR2 from the germline V gene are MGHDK and SYGVNS.

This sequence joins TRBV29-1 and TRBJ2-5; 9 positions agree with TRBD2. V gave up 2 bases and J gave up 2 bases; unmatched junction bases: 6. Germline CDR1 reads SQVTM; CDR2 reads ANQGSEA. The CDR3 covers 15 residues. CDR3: CSVERRLAEQETQYF. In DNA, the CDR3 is TGCAGCGTTGAACGGAGACTAGCGGAGCAAGAGACCCAGTACTTC.

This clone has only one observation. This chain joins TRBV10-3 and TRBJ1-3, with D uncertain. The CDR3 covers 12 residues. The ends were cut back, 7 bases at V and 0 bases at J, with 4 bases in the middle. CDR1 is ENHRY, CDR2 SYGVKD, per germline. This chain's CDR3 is CAIIGSGNTIYF. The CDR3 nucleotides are TGTGCCATCATAGGCTCTGGAAACACCATATATTTT.

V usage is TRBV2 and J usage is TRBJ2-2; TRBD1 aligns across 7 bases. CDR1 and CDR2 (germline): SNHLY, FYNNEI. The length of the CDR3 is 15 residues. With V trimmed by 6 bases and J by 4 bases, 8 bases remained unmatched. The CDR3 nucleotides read TGTGCCAGCAGGGGTACAGGGGTTAGCACCGGGGAGCTGTTTTTT. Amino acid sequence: CASRGTGVSTGELFF.

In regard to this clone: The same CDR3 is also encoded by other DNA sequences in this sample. The CDR3 nucleotides are TGTGCCAGTAGACGGCTAGCGGGGGCTTACAATGAGCAGTTCTTC. Amino acids: CASRRLAGAYNEQFF. The chain recombines TRBV19 with TRBJ2-1; 10 positions match TRBD2. Germline V gives CDR1 LNHDA, CDR2 SQIVND (reference sequence). V shed 6 bases and J 4 bases; nucleotides not matched to a gene: 6. The CDR3 has 15 residues. Complete variable domain (other parts from reference TRBV19 and TRBJ2-1): DGGITQSPKYLFRKEGQNVTLSCEQNLNHDAMYWYRQDPGQGLRLIYYSQIVNDFQKGDIAEGYSVSREKKESFPLTVTSAQKNPTAFYLCASRRLAGAYNEQFFGPGTRLTVL.

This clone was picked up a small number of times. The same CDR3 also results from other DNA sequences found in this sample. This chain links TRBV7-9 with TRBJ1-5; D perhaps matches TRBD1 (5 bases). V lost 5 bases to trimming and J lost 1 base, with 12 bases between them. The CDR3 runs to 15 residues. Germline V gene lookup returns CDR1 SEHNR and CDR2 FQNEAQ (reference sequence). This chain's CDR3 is CASSLGLGSNQPQHF. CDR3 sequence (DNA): TGTGCCAGCAGCCTGGGACTGGGGAGCAATCAGCCCCAGCATTTT. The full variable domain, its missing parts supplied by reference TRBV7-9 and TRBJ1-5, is DTGVSQNPRHKITKRGQNVTFRCDPISEHNRLYWYRQTLGQGPEFLTYFQNEAQLEKSRLLSDRFSAERPKGSFSTLEIQRTEQGDSAMYLCASSLGLGSNQPQHFGDGTRLSIL.

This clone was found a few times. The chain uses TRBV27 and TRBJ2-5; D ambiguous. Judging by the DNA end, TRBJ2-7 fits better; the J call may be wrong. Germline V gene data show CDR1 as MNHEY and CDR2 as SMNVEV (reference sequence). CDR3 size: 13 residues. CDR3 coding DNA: TGTGCCAGCCGGACGATTGGAGACTACGAGCAGTACTTC. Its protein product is CASRTIGDYEQYF.

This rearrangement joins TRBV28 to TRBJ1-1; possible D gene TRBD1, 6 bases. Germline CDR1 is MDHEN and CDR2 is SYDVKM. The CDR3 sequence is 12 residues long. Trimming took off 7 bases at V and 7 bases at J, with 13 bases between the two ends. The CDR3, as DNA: TGTGCCAGCACCCAACAGGGACTTGAAGCTTTCTTT. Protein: CASTQQGLEAFF.

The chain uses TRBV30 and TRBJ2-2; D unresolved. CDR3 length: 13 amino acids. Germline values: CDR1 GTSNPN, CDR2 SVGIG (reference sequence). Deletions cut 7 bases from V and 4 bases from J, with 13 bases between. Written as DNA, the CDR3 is TGTGCCTCCCGGGCAGTGATCACCGGGGAGCTGTTTTTT. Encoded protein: CASRAVITGELFF.

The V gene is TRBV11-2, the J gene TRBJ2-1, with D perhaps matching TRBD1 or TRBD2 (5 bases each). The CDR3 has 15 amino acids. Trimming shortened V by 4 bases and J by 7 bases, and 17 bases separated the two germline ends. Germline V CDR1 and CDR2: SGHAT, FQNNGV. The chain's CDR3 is CASSYLITGLNEQFF. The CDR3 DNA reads TGTGCCAGCAGCTACTTAATCACGGGGCTGAATGAGCAGTTCTTC.

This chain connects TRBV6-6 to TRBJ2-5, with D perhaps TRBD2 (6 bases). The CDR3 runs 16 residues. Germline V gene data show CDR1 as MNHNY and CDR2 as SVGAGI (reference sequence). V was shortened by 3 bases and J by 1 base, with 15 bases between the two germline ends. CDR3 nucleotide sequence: TGTGCCAGCAGTTATGGGCGGGGACCGTCCCAAGAGACCCAGTACTTC. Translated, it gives CASSYGRGPSQETQYF.

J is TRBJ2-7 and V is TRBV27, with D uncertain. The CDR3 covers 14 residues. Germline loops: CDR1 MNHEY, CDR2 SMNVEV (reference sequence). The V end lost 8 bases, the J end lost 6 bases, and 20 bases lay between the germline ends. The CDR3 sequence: CASGGWQFLGEQYF. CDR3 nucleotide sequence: TGTGCCAGCGGCGGCTGGCAGTTTCTGGGCGAGCAGTACTTC.

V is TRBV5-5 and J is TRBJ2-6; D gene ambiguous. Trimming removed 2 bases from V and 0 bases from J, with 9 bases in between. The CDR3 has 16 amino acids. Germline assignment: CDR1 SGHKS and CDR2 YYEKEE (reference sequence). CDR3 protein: CASSFPRGSGANVLTF. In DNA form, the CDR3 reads TGTGCCAGCAGCTTCCCACGTGGCTCTGGGGCCAACGTCCTGACTTTC.

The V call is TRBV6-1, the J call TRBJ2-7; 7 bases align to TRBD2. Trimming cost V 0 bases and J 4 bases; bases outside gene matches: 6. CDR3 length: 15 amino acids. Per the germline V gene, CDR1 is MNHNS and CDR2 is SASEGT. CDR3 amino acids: CASSEARGSAYEQYF. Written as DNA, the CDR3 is TGTGCCAGCAGTGAAGCTCGCGGGAGTGCATACGAGCAGTACTTC.

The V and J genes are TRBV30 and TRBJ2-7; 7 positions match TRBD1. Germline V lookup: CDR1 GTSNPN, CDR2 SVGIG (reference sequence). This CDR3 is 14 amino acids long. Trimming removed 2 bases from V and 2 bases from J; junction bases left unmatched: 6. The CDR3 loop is CAWSTGVVPYEQYF. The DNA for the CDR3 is TGTGCCTGGAGTACAGGGGTTGTCCCCTACGAGCAGTACTTC. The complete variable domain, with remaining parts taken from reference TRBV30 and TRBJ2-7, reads SQTIHQWPATLVQPVGSPLSLECTVEGTSNPNLYWYRQAAGRGLQLLFYSVGIGQISSEVPQNLSASRPQDRQFILSSKKLLLSDSGFYLCAWSTGVVPYEQYFGPGTRLTVT.

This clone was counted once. The CDR3: CASSSGQYFLFF. The CDR3 nucleotides are TGTGCCAGCAGCTCGGGACAGTATTTTCTGTTTTTT. The chain carries TRBV7-9 and TRBJ1-4, with 7 positions matching TRBD1. V lost 4 bases to trimming and J lost 14 bases; unmatched junction nucleotides: 7. Germline CDR1 and CDR2: SEHNR and FQNEAQ (reference sequence). The CDR3 length is 12 residues.

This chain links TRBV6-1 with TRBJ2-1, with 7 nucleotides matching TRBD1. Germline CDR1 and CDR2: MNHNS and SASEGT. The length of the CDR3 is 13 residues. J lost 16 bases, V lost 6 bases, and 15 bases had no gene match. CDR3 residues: CASRQTGTARKFF. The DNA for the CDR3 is TGTGCCAGCAGGCAAACCGGGACAGCCCGGAAATTCTTC.